This T cell receptor beta chain emerged from a study of T cell responses to AZD1222 COVID-19 vaccine. Findings and caveats of the study: The study sampled repertoires only after the peak T cell response. Clonal diversity was possibly underestimated, and the donors were mostly white British, with more females. Two AZD1222 doses significantly raised spike-specific TCR breadth and depth over controls.

With respect to this clone: The antigen remains undetermined.

TCRdb keeps only in-frame clones here, not all; method: immunoSEQ multiplex PCR. The data hold 120,000 to 150,000 clones, with 89% observed a single time. Source: peripheral blood, taken 28 days after the second AZD1222 dose. The clonotype comes from an adult who received the AZD1222 COVID-19 vaccine.

CDR3 DNA: TGCGCCAGCAGCCAAGTTTGGGGCCACTCCTACGAGCAGTACTTC. Amino acid sequence: CASSQVWGHSYEQYF. V usage is TRBV4-1 and J usage is TRBJ2-7; tentatively, D is TRBD1 (5 bases). V lost 1 base and J 0 bases, leaving 10 bases between the germline ends. Germline assignment: CDR1 MGHRA and CDR2 YSYEKL. This CDR3 comprises 15 residues.